The T cell receptor (beta chain) under discussion was sequenced for a study of shared clonotypes between healthy human individuals. The CDR3 is 15 amino acids. V lost 9 bases, J lost 0 bases, and 18 bases lay in between. The germline gives CDR1 LNHDA, CDR2 SQIVND (reference sequence). Clones were sequenced by immunoSEQ multiplex PCR, and TCRdb holds only the in-frame ones, with some missing. The sample yields around 100,000 clones, about 70% seen once. The sample consisted of memory CD8+ T cells sorted from blood. Subset indicated: CD45RO+ cells pooled with CCR7-negative TemRA cells. This chain links TRBV19 with TRBJ2-7, with D possibly TRBD2 on 5 matching bases. The sequence derives from a woman in her 30s in good health. This chain's CDR3 is CASSFVDGNSYEQYF. As DNA, the CDR3 is TGTGCCAGCAGCTTCGTAGACGGGAACTCCTACGAGCAGTACTTC.